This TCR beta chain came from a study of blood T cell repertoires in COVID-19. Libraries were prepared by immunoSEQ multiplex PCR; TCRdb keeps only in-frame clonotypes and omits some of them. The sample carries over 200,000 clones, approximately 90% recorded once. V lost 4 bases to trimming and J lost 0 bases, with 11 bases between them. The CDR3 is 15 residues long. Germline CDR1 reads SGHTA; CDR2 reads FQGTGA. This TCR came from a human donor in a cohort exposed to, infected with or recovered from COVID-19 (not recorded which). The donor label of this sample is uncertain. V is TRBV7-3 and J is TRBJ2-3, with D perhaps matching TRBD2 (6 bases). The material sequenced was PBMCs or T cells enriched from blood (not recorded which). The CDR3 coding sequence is TGTGCCAGCAGCTCCTTGGGGGGTAGCACAGATACGCAGTATTTT. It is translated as CASSSLGGSTDTQYF.